The 19 T cell receptor beta chains given below trace back to one sample, sequenced in a study of blood T cells in healthy people across ages. A J-beta primer mix and a sample-barcoded 5' primer were used in a second PCR of roughly 7 to 12 cycles. From the 5' RACE reads, TCRdb called clonotypes with MiXCR, one entry per CDR3 protein. Among roughly 800,000 distinct CDR3 sequences listed, about 25% were seen once. In addition, the sample was reused for a study of T cells of mothers and their children.

The source material was blood. These receptors came from a boy aged 5-17 years in good health.

This clonotype was observed at least ten times. V is TRBV12-3 or TRBV12-4 and J is TRBJ2-7; 10 nucleotides line up with TRBD2. The CDR3 is 13 residues long. Trimming took 8 bases from V and 5 from J; bases not matched to a gene: 6. This chain's CDR3 is CASCNLAGDEQYF. DNA for the CDR3: TGTGCCAGCTGTAATCTAGCGGGGGACGAGCAGTACTTC.

This clonotype occurred a few times. The chain combines TRBV6-6 with TRBJ2-7; possibly TRBD1 or TRBD2 for D (6 bases each). CDR1 and CDR2 from the germline V gene are MNHNY and SVGAGI (reference sequence). The CDR3 has 14 amino acids. Trimming removed 0 bases from V and 7 bases from J, with 13 bases in between. The CDR3 DNA follows: TGTGCCAGCAGTTACTCATTGGGGGGCGCGGAGCAGTACTTC. This gives the protein CASSYSLGGAEQYF.

The J gene is TRBJ2-1, the V gene TRBV25-1; 7 bases are a match to TRBD2. Germline loops: CDR1 MGHDK, CDR2 SYGVNS. Trimming at V came to 8 bases and at J to 8 bases, leaving 6 bases not matched to a gene. This CDR3 has 12 amino acids. The CDR3 reads CASRKTSDEQFF. The CDR3 DNA is TGTGCCAGCCGTAAAACTAGCGATGAGCAGTTCTTC.

This clonotype was seen only a few times. The gene calls are TRBV20-1 and TRBJ2-1, with 7 bases aligning to TRBD1. Germline assignment: CDR1 DFQATT and CDR2 SNEGSKA (reference sequence). CDR3 length: 12 amino acids. V lost 5 bases, J lost 7 bases, and 5 bases stayed unmatched. This CDR3 is CSALGQLNEQFF. In DNA form, the CDR3 reads TGCAGTGCTCTGGGACAGCTTAATGAGCAGTTCTTC.

There are a few counts of this clonotype. This sequence joins TRBV6-2 or TRBV6-3 and TRBJ2-5; TRBD1 might be the D (6 bases). The DNA end is a closer match to TRBJ2-7, so the J assignment may be wrong. The CDR3 consists of 15 residues. Germline CDR1 is MNHEY and CDR2 is SVGEGT. Here the CDR3 DNA reads TGTGCCAGCAGTAAACCCGGGACATCCACCTACGAGCAGTACTTC. This sequence encodes CASSKPGTSTYEQYF.

This clonotype was seen a handful of times. This chain uses TRBV4-3 with TRBJ2-5; D is undetermined. Trimming pared 0 bases from V and 5 bases from J, leaving 7 bases between. This CDR3 spans 13 amino acids. Germline CDR1 reads LGHNA; CDR2 reads YSLEER. DNA of the CDR3: TGCGCCAGCAGCCAAGAGTTGCCCGAGACCCAGTACTTC. Protein: CASSQELPETQYF.

This clonotype has a count of ten or more. The chain combines TRBV10-3 with TRBJ2-7; D remains unclear. V gave up 11 bases and J gave up 0 bases, with 14 bases separating them. There are 13 residues in the CDR3. Germline V CDR1 and CDR2: ENHRY, SYGVKD. CDR3 in amino acids: CALAATNSYEQYF. The CDR3 region has the DNA TGTGCCCTGGCGGCTACAAACTCCTACGAGCAGTACTTC.

This clonotype was picked up a small number of times. One end of the junction does not line up with germline, which may come from a read error. The rearrangement uses TRBV11-1 and TRBJ2-6; D call uncertain. Germline V gene data show CDR1 as SGHAT and CDR2 as FQDESV (reference sequence). The CDR3 length is 20 residues. CDR3 sequence reads: CASTLRMTVNNPSGANVLTF. DNA for the CDR3: TGTGCCAGCACCTTACGGATGACGGTTAATAACCCGTCTGGGGCCAACGTCCTGACTTTC.

This rearrangement joins TRBV6-9 to TRBJ2-7; perhaps TRBD2 as D (5 bases). V lost 7 bases and J lost 7, with 5 bases in between. Germline CDR1 is MNHGY and CDR2 is SVAAGI. This CDR3 has 9 amino acids. CDR3 nucleotide sequence: TGTGCCAGCACGGGGGAGCAGTACTTC. It codes for CASTGEQYF.

This clonotype was seen once. The V call is TRBV12-3 or TRBV12-4, the J call TRBJ2-2, with 8 bases lining up with TRBD1. V shed 2 bases, J shed 12 bases, and the junction held 5 bases outside the gene matches. This CDR3 has 13 amino acids. The CDR3 region is CASSLTRQGQLFF. CDR3 nucleotide sequence: TGTGCCAGCAGTTTAACTCGACAGGGGCAGCTGTTTTTT.

This clonotype was seen a handful of times. V and J are TRBV20-1 and TRBJ2-3, with 8 bases aligning to TRBD2. The ends lost 5 bases at V and 1 base at J; junction bases unmatched: 11. Looked up from germline, CDR1 is DFQATT and CDR2 is SNEGSKA (reference sequence). This CDR3 comprises 16 residues. The CDR3 nucleotides are TGCAGTGCTCCAACGATCGGGGGGGGGCGCACAGATACGCAGTATTTT. Translated: CSAPTIGGGRTDTQYF.

The table lists this clonotype with a few counts. The V and J genes are TRBV7-9 and TRBJ2-7; D is uncertain. Looked up from germline, CDR1 is SEHNR and CDR2 is FQNEAQ (reference sequence). This CDR3 is 11 amino acids long. The V end lost 5 bases, the J end lost 7 bases, and 9 bases lay between the germline ends. The CDR3 nucleotides read TGTGCCAGCAGCGGGGTGGGAGAGCAGTACTTC. This encodes CASSGVGEQYF.

This clonotype was observed a handful of times. The chain is built from TRBV20-1 and TRBJ2-1, with TRBD2 identical over 9 bases. Germline V gene lookup returns CDR1 DFQATT and CDR2 SNEGSKA (reference sequence). V trimming: 2 bases; J trimming: 4 bases; junction bases outside the gene matches: 6. This CDR3 contains 15 residues. CDR3 nucleotides: TGCAGTGCTAGACCCGGACTAGCGATATACAATGAGCAGTTCTTC. Its translation: CSARPGLAIYNEQFF.

The V gene is TRBV7-9, the J gene TRBJ2-4; tentative D call: TRBD1 (7 bases). Trimming removed 5 bases at V and 2 bases at J, with 13 bases between. This CDR3 has 15 amino acids. The germline V gene has CDR1 SEHNR and CDR2 FQNEAQ (reference sequence). CDR3 region: CASSPTGTSKNIQYF. The CDR3, as DNA: TGTGCCAGCAGCCCGACAGGGACTTCCAAAAACATTCAGTACTTC.

This clonotype was seen a handful of times. This chain joins TRBV7-2 and TRBJ2-1, with D tentatively TRBD2 (6 bases). CDR1 is SGHTA, CDR2 FQGNSA, per germline. This CDR3 has 15 residues. Trimming stripped 3 bases from V and 4 bases from J, with 13 bases between. Here the CDR3 reads CASSLGGLIYNEQFF. Written as DNA, the CDR3 is TGTGCCAGCAGCTTGGGGGGACTTATTTACAATGAGCAGTTCTTC.

The CDR3 nucleotides read TGCGCCAGCTCACAGAATTCTGGAAACACCATATATTTT. Its translation is CASSQNSGNTIYF. The chain employs TRBV5-1 and TRBJ1-3; no clear D. Between the trimmed V and J ends, which lost 7 bases and 1 base, there was a span of 9 bases. Germline CDR1 reads SGHRS; CDR2 reads YFSETQ. The CDR3 has 13 amino acids. The variable domain in full, with the rest retrieved from reference TRBV5-1 and TRBJ1-3, is KAGVTQTPRYLIKTRGQQVTLSCSPISGHRSVSWYQQTPGQGLQFLFEYFSETQRNKGNFPGRFSGRQFSNSRSEMNVSTLELGDSALYLCASSQNSGNTIYFGEGSWLTVV.

The chain employs TRBV29-1 and TRBJ2-2, with D perhaps TRBD2 (6 bases). Per germline, CDR1 SQVTM and CDR2 ANQGSEA. The CDR3 has 14 residues. Deletions cut 3 bases from V and 5 bases from J, with 13 bases between. CDR3 sequence reads: CSVEGWGETGELFF. The DNA of the CDR3 is TGCAGCGTTGAGGGTTGGGGGGAGACCGGGGAGCTGTTTTTT.

The CDR3: CSVALLLRGEQYF. The CDR3 DNA reads as TGCAGCGTGGCCCTGTTGCTGAGGGGCGAGCAGTACTTC. This rearrangement joins TRBV29-1 to TRBJ2-1; D is perhaps TRBD1 or TRBD2 (5 bases each). TRBJ2-7 matches the DNA end more closely, so the J call is doubtful. This CDR3 contains 13 residues. CDR1 and CDR2 from the germline V gene are SQVTM and ANQGSEA.

The chain links TRBV10-3 to TRBJ2-2; perhaps TRBD2 as D (6 bases). Germline V CDR1 and CDR2: ENHRY, SYGVKD. The V and J ends lost 3 bases and 2 bases respectively, with 10 bases between them. This CDR3 comprises 15 residues. DNA for the CDR3: TGTGCCATCAGTGAAGGTAGCGGAAACACCGGGGAGCTGTTTTTT. This sequence encodes CAISEGSGNTGELFF.